This T cell receptor (beta chain) was profiled in a study of Graves' ophthalmopathy and Graves' hyperthyroidism. In donors with ophthalmopathy, activity was moderate-to-severe, with CAS ≥3, NOSPECS ≥4 and duration under 3 months. Study observations and caveats: Detected in blood as well were most expanded thyroid clonotypes with frequency above 0.001. Ophthalmopathy progression predictions by the model showed around 72% specificity and over 60% sensitivity. A 13-signature model separated ophthalmopathy from stable hyperthyroidism, roughly 85% sensitivity, roughly 81% specificity.

Amplification from RNA transcripts yielded the TCR beta CDR3 regions. In the first round, RT-PCR was carried out with HTBI primers, and a multiplex PCR formed the second round. Using its own MiXCR run on the multiplex PCR reads, TCRdb lists one record per CDR3 protein. Of approximately 480,000 distinct CDR3 sequences detected, about an eighth appear once; the ten largest clones hold 9.5% to 10%. Note on this clonotype: What it recognizes is unknown. A much larger clone differs from this one at a single base, so this may be a read error.

The sequencing sample was made of blood. The TCR comes from a woman in her 30s with Graves' ophthalmopathy.

CDR3 coding DNA: TGTGCCAGCAGCCACGTCGAGACTGAAGCTGTCTTT. Amino acids: CASSHVETEAVF. The gene calls are TRBV14 and TRBJ1-1; no firm D call. Germline lookup yields CDR1 SGHDN and CDR2 FVKESK. The CDR3 has 12 amino acids.